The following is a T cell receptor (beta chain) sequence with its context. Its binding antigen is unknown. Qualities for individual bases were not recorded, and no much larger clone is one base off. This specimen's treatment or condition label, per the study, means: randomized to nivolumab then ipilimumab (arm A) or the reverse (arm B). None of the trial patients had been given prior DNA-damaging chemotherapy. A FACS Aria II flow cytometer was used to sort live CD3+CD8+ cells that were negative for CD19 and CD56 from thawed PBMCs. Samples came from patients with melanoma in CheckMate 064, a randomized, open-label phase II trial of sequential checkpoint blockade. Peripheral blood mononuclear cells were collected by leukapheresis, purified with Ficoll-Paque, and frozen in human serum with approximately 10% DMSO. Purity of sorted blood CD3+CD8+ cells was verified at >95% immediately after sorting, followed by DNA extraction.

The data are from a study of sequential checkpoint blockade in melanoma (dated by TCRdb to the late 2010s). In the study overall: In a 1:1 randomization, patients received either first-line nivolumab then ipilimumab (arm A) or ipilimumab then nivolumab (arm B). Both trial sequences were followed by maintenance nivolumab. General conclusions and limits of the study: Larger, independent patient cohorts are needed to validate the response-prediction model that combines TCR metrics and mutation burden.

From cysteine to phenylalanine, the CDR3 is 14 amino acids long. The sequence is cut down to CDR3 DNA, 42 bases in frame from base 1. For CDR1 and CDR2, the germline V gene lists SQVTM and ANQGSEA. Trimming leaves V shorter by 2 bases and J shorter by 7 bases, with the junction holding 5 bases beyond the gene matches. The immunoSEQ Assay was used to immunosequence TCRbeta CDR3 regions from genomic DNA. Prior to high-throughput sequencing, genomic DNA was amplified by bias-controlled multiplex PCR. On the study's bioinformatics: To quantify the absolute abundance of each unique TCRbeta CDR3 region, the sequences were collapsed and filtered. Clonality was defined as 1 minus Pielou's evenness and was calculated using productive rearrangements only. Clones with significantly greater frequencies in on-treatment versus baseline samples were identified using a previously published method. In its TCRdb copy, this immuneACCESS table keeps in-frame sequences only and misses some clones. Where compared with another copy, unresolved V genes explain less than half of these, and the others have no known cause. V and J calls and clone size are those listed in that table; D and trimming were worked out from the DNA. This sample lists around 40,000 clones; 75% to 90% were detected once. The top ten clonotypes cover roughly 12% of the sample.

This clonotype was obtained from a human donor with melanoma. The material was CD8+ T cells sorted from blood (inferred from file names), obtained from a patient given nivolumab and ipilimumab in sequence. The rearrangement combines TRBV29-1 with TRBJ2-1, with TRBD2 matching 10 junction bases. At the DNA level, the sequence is TGCAGCGTTGAACCTAGCGGGAGTGGTAATGAGCAGTTCTTC. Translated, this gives CSVEPSGSGNEQFF.